The 30 T cell receptor beta chains listed next were all sequenced from one sample in a study of Tregs in tolerant kidney transplant recipients. TCRdb's table, derived via immunoSEQ multiplex PCR, lists solely in-frame clones and lacks some. This listing includes more than 45,000 clones. This specimen was CD4+ T cells from blood, taken before the transplant. The receptors here all came from a human donor who received a combined kidney and bone marrow transplant.

A note on this clone: The DNA ends 3 residues before the CDR3 does, and the rest of the CDR3 is filled in from the germline J gene. This chain connects TRBV7-2 to TRBJ2-5; possible D gene TRBD2, 5 bases. V dropped 3 bases and J dropped 5 bases, with 16 bases sitting between them. This CDR3 is built from 15 residues. Germline V gives CDR1 SGHTA, CDR2 FQGNSA. The part of the CDR3 DNA that was read is TGTGCCAGCAGCTTTAGCGCAATTAGTAGGGAGACC. Its translation: CASSFSAISRET. In full, the CDR3 reads CASSFSAISRETQYF. The whole variable domain, filled in from reference TRBV7-2 and TRBJ2-5, reads GAGVSQSPSNKVTEKGKDVELRCDPISGHTALYWYRQSLGQGLEFLIYFQGNSAPDKSGLPSDRFSAERTGGSVSTLTIQRTQQEDSAVYLCASSFSAISRETQYFGPGTRLLVL.

Turning to this clone: The read gets to within 3 residues of the CDR3 end, and the germline J gene fills in the rest. The chain couples TRBV20-1 to TRBJ2-3; 12 bases agree with TRBD2. In germline, CDR1 is DFQATT, CDR2 SNEGSKA (reference sequence). There are 16 residues in the CDR3. Losses at the gene ends were 3 bases for V and 5 bases for J; bases not matched to a gene: 9. CDR3 sequence: CSARDPGLAGLDTQYF. The covered CDR3 bases are TGCAGTGCTAGGGACCCGGGACTAGCGGGTTTAGATACG.

The sequenced part of the CDR3 DNA is TGCAGCGTTGCGGGACTAGTCTATGAG. It yields the protein CSVAGLVYE. The entire CDR3 sequence reads CSVAGLVYEQFF. V gene TRBV29-1 combines with J gene TRBJ2-1; 8 positions match TRBD2. The missing CDR3 end, 3 residues past where the read stops, is filled in from the germline J gene. Germline-derived CDR1 and CDR2 are SQVTM and ANQGSEA. The J segment lost 8 bases and the V segment lost 4 bases, leaving 4 bases of the junction unmatched. This CDR3 is 12 amino acids long.

According to its frequency, this clone is medium-sized. The read ends 3 residues early relative to the CDR3; the germline J gene fills the gap. The rearrangement joins TRBV5-1 to TRBJ2-7; 10 bases align to TRBD1. This CDR3 spans 14 amino acids. The junction had 7 bases not matched to a gene; V was cut back by 4 bases and J by 6 bases. Germline CDR1 SGHRS, CDR2 YFSETQ. This CDR3 reads CASSPTGGLSEQYF. The DNA read from the CDR3 is TGCGCCAGCAGCCCGACAGGGGGCCTGAGCGAG.

On this clone: Coverage ceases 3 residues before the CDR3 finishes, and the germline J gene fills in the end. V is TRBV5-1 and J is TRBJ2-3; 11 bases map to TRBD1. The length of the CDR3 is 20 residues. CDR1 and CDR2 (germline): SGHRS, YFSETQ. Losses at the gene ends were 0 bases for V and 1 base for J; bases not matched to a gene: 13. This CDR3 is CASSLGKTGTGGRGTDTQYF. The part of the CDR3 DNA that was read is TGCGCCAGCAGCTTGGGGAAAACCGGGACAGGGGGTCGGGGCACAGATACG.

Of note for this clone: The observed sequence ends 3 residues before the CDR3 terminus, with the missing tail filled in from the germline J gene. The chain links TRBV2 to TRBJ2-7; 7 bases match TRBD2. Germline CDR1 is SNHLY and CDR2 is FYNNEI. This CDR3 has 13 residues. V shed 4 bases and J 6 bases; nucleotides not matched to a gene: 6. CDR3 region: CASSAGTTGEQYF. The CDR3 DNA, read in part, is TGTGCCAGCAGTGCCGGGACTACGGGCGAG.

As to this clone: The read stops 3 residues short of the end of the CDR3; the missing end is completed from the germline J gene. V gene TRBV6-1 combines with J gene TRBJ2-3; possibly TRBD1 for D (6 bases). CDR3 length equals 14 residues. V lost 1 base, J lost 3 bases, and 8 bases lay in between. Germline CDR1 MNHNS, CDR2 SASEGT. CDR3 protein: CASSEDRATDTQYF. CDR3 DNA, as far as it was read: TGTGCCAGCAGTGAAGACAGGGCGACAGATACG.

CDR3 sequence: CASSLQATRQETQYF. The CDR3 DNA, read in part, is TGTGCCAGCAGCTTACAGGCGACCCGACAAGAGACC. The V gene is TRBV7-6, the J gene TRBJ2-5; D is undetermined. The read falls 3 residues short of the CDR3 end, and the missing part is taken from the germline J gene. CDR3 length: 15 amino acids. The V end was cut by 2 bases, the J end by 2 bases, with 12 bases between. The germline CDR1 and CDR2 sequences are SGHVS and FNYEAQ.

On this clone itself: The CDR3 end falls 3 residues outside the read, so it is completed with the germline J gene. This chain links TRBV30 with TRBJ1-5; D remains unclear. The CDR3 has 13 residues. CDR1 and CDR2 from the germline V gene are GTSNPN and SVGIG (reference sequence). V was cut by 2 bases and J by 5 bases, with 10 bases left in between. Partial CDR3 DNA: TGTGCCTGGAGTCGGAACGGGGATCAGCCC. Encoded protein: CAWSRNGDQP. The CDR3 reads in full as CAWSRNGDQPQHF.

With respect to this clone: The read terminates 3 residues before the CDR3 end, so the remaining end is supplied by the germline J gene. V gene TRBV5-1 combines with J gene TRBJ1-1; possibly TRBD1 for D (6 bases). CDR1 and CDR2 from the germline V gene are SGHRS and YFSETQ. CDR3 size: 13 residues. Trimming left V 4 bases short and J 1 base short, with 8 bases between. CDR3 loop: CASSRGQNTEAFF. The covered CDR3 bases are TGCGCCAGCAGCAGGGGACAGAACACTGAA.

In regard to this clone: The read halts 3 residues ahead of the CDR3 end, with the missing end drawn from the germline J gene. The rearrangement links TRBV5-1 to TRBJ2-1, with D hard to call. Between the trimmed V and J ends, which lost 6 bases and 0 bases, there was a span of 13 bases. CDR3 length equals 15 residues. Germline V gives CDR1 SGHRS, CDR2 YFSETQ. The CDR3 region is CASKQDSSSYNEQFF. The sequenced part of the CDR3 DNA is TGCGCCAGCAAGCAAGACTCCAGCTCCTACAATGAG.

In the case of this clone: The read ends 3 residues shy of where the CDR3 ends; the end is completed using the germline J gene. This chain connects TRBV18 to TRBJ1-1; the match to TRBD1 covers 7 bases. Germline V gene sequence: CDR1 KGHSH, CDR2 LQKENI. V shed 3 bases and J 3 bases; nucleotides not matched to a gene: 4. This CDR3 spans 14 amino acids. Here the CDR3 reads CASSPRQGYTEAFF. The CDR3 bases that were read are TGTGCCAGCTCACCGAGACAGGGATACACTGAA.

To note about this clone: The DNA ends 3 residues before the CDR3 does, and the rest of the CDR3 is filled in from the germline J gene. The V and J genes are TRBV18 and TRBJ1-1; D is uncertain. This CDR3 spans 13 amino acids. The germline V and J ends were trimmed by 3 bases and 4 bases, with 9 bases remaining between them. CDR1 is KGHSH and CDR2 is LQKENI in the germline V gene. CDR3 DNA (partial): TGTGCCAGCTCACCCTCCCGGGGCACTGAA. As protein: CASSPSRGTE. The full CDR3 protein reads CASSPSRGTEAFF.

A word on this clone: From the germline J gene comes the end of the CDR3, since the read stops 3 residues before it. The chain links TRBV19 to TRBJ1-1; 9 bases agree with TRBD1. Germline trimming cut 7 bases from V and 7 bases from J; bases unmatched to any gene: 7. The CDR3 sequence is 13 residues long. Germline V lookup: CDR1 LNHDA, CDR2 SQIVND (reference sequence). Partial CDR3 DNA: TGTGCCAGTATGATGGGACAGGGCCATGAA. Its translation is CASMMGQGHE. The whole CDR3 protein reads CASMMGQGHEAFF.

CDR3 DNA (partial): TGTGCCAGCAGCTTGAGCAACAGGGCGGGTATCACC. Protein: CASSLSNRAGIT. In full, the CDR3 is CASSLSNRAGITLHF. The rearrangement uses TRBV13 and TRBJ1-6; a weak D match, TRBD1 (6 bases). The read finishes 3 residues shy of the CDR3 end, and the germline J gene is used to complete it. This CDR3 has 15 residues. CDR1 and CDR2 from the germline V gene are PRHDT and FYEKMQ (reference sequence).

Of note for this clone: The read finishes 3 residues shy of the CDR3 end, and the germline J gene is used to complete it. The chain employs TRBV5-1 and TRBJ2-2; 13 bases align to TRBD2. The CDR3 runs 15 residues. V lost 4 bases and J lost 8; bases outside the gene matches: 5. Germline CDR1 reads SGHRS; CDR2 reads YFSETQ. CDR3 DNA (partial): TGCGCCAGCAGCAAGAGGACTAGCGGGAGTGGGGAG. Translation: CASSKRTSGSGE. The whole CDR3 protein reads CASSKRTSGSGELFF.

Note on this clone: The read ends 3 residues before the CDR3 terminus; that terminus is restored from the germline J gene. This chain joins TRBV6-2 or TRBV6-3 and TRBJ2-1; D possibly corresponds to TRBD1 (5 bases). The CDR3 runs 14 residues. The germline gives CDR1 MNHEY, CDR2 SVGEGT. The V end was cut by 6 bases, the J end by 4 bases, with 13 bases between. CDR3 region: CASRVDKIYNEQFF. The CDR3 bases that were read are TGTGCCAGCAGGGTGGACAAAATTTACAATGAG.

Regarding this clone: The read terminates 3 residues ahead of where the CDR3 ends, so the germline J gene completes it. The chain joins TRBV6-2 or TRBV6-3 to TRBJ2-3; the D gene is possibly TRBD1 (5 bases). The V and J ends lost 8 bases and 1 base respectively, with 16 bases between them. The CDR3 length is 15 residues. Germline assignment: CDR1 MNHEY and CDR2 SVGEGT. CDR3 amino acids: CASGRAVRGTDTQYF. The CDR3 bases that were read are TGTGCCAGCGGCAGGGCTGTCCGGGGCACAGATACG.

A note on this clone: The read ends 3 residues before the CDR3 terminus; that terminus is restored from the germline J gene. This chain joins TRBV6-2 or TRBV6-3 and TRBJ1-5; 8 bases align to TRBD1. The CDR3 totals 17 residues. V lost 2 bases, J lost 0 bases, and 6 bases stayed unmatched. Germline CDR1 is MNHEY and CDR2 is SVGEGT. CDR3 in amino acids: CASSYAQGAYSNQPQHF. The CDR3 bases that were read are TGTGCCAGCAGTTACGCGCAGGGGGCTTATAGCAATCAGCCC.

Comments on this clone: The CDR3 is cut off 3 residues early in the read; its end comes from the germline J gene. The chain uses TRBV20-1 and TRBJ2-3, with 7 nucleotides matching TRBD1. V dropped 4 bases and J dropped 0; count of bases not matched to a gene: 1. The length of the CDR3 is 13 residues. Germline V CDR1 and CDR2: DFQATT, SNEGSKA (reference sequence). The part of the CDR3 DNA that was read is TGCAGTGCTACGGGACAGAGCACAGATACG. Amino acid sequence: CSATGQSTDT. The CDR3 in its entirety is CSATGQSTDTQYF.

As concerns this clone: The read halts 3 residues ahead of the CDR3 end, with the missing end drawn from the germline J gene. The genes are TRBV7-2 and TRBJ2-7, with D possibly TRBD2 on 7 matching bases. V was clipped by 4 bases and J by 1 base, with 14 bases between them. The CDR3 totals 15 residues. CDR1 is SGHTA, CDR2 FQGNSA, per germline. The CDR3 sequence is CASSSSGGQSYEQYF. Partial CDR3 DNA: TGTGCCAGCAGCTCGTCGGGGGGCCAATCCTACGAG.

To note about this clone: From the germline J gene comes the end of the CDR3, since the read stops 3 residues before it. This chain uses TRBV6-2 or TRBV6-3 with TRBJ1-2; 7 bases align to TRBD1. V shed 6 bases and J 1 base; nucleotides not matched to a gene: 14. CDR1 and CDR2 (germline): MNHEY, SVGEGT. The CDR3 runs 17 residues. CDR3 protein: CASSSLRTGVFNYGYTF. The sequenced part of the CDR3 DNA is TGTGCCAGCAGCTCCTTGAGGACAGGCGTTTTTAACTATGGC.

A note on this clone: The read is 3 residues too short to cover the CDR3 end, so that end is filled in from the germline J gene. J is TRBJ2-1 and V is TRBV19; TRBD2 matches at 14 bases. J gave up 8 bases and V 3 bases, and 3 bases lay outside the gene matches. The CDR3 consists of 15 residues. Germline CDR1 reads LNHDA; CDR2 reads SQIVND (reference sequence). The CDR3 protein is CASSIGLAGGDEQFF. The CDR3 DNA, read in part, is TGTGCCAGTAGTATCGGACTAGCGGGAGGAGATGAG.

About this clone itself: The read stops 3 residues short of the end of the CDR3; the missing end is completed from the germline J gene. The J gene is TRBJ1-1, the V gene TRBV19; D is possibly TRBD1 (5 bases). The ends were cut back, 6 bases at V and 0 bases at J, with 8 bases in the middle. This CDR3 contains 13 residues. Germline CDR1 LNHDA, CDR2 SQIVND (reference sequence). CDR3 amino acids: CASSDRLNTEAFF. The sequenced part of the CDR3 DNA is TGTGCCAGTAGCGACAGATTGAACACTGAA.

With respect to this clone: Read coverage stops 3 residues before the CDR3 terminus; the germline J gene supplies the remainder. The chain links TRBV30 to TRBJ2-6; 8 nucleotides agree with TRBD1. After removal of 5 bases from V and 0 bases from J, the junction contained 3 bases not matched to a gene. The CDR3 length is 15 residues. The germline V gene encodes CDR1 GTSNPN and CDR2 SVGIG (reference sequence). The CDR3 spells CAWDGTGSGANVLTF. CDR3 bases read: TGTGCCTGGGACGGGACAGGCTCTGGGGCCAACGTC.

This clone is medium-sized by frequency. The CDR3 end lies 3 residues beyond the end of the read and is filled in from the germline J gene. The chain combines TRBV5-1 with TRBJ2-7; 11 bases map to TRBD2. The CDR3 runs to 14 residues. CDR1 is SGHRS and CDR2 is YFSETQ in the germline V gene. The J segment lost 2 bases and the V segment lost 3 bases, leaving 1 base of the junction unmatched. The CDR3 loop reads CASSSTSGTYEQYF. The part of the CDR3 DNA that was read is TGCGCCAGCAGCTCGACTAGCGGGACCTACGAG.

In the case of this clone: The read ends 3 residues before the CDR3 terminus; that terminus is restored from the germline J gene. This chain joins TRBV5-1 and TRBJ2-1; TRBD2 matches at 8 bases. The CDR3 is 16 amino acids. With 5 bases clipped from V and 0 bases from J, the junction kept 7 bases outside the gene matches. The V gene's germline CDR1 is SGHRS and CDR2 YFSETQ. CDR3 sequence reads: CASSSVSGASYNEQFF. The DNA read from the CDR3 is TGCGCCAGCAGTTCTGTTAGCGGGGCCTCCTACAATGAG.

In regard to this clone: The read halts 3 residues ahead of the CDR3 end, with the missing end drawn from the germline J gene. V and J are TRBV30 and TRBJ2-2; D gene unclear. V lost 0 bases, J lost 1 base, and 6 bases lay in between. Germline V CDR1 and CDR2: GTSNPN, SVGIG (reference sequence). CDR3 length equals 14 residues. The CDR3 is CAWSVGLNTGELFF. The CDR3 DNA, read in part, is TGTGCCTGGAGTGTGGGCCTGAACACCGGGGAG.

Notes on this clone: The read terminates 3 residues ahead of where the CDR3 ends, so the germline J gene completes it. The chain recombines TRBV20-1 with TRBJ2-3, with 11 bases matching TRBD2. There are 14 residues in the CDR3. Losses at the gene ends were 4 bases for V and 3 bases for J; bases not matched to a gene: 3. Germline lookup yields CDR1 DFQATT and CDR2 SNEGSKA (reference sequence). The CDR3 loop reads CSANLAGGTDTQYF. CDR3 DNA, as far as it was read: TGCAGTGCTAACCTAGCGGGAGGTACAGATACG.

A note on this clone: The observed sequence ends 3 residues before the CDR3 terminus, with the missing tail filled in from the germline J gene. The rearrangement links TRBV2 to TRBJ1-4, with 8 bases fitting TRBD1. Looked up from germline, CDR1 is SNHLY and CDR2 is FYNNEI. Unmatched junction bases numbered 14, after V lost 7 bases and J lost 10 bases. The CDR3 loop spans 15 amino acids. CDR3: CASTALVGQGGKLFF. The part of the CDR3 DNA that was read is TGTGCCAGCACCGCTCTCGTAGGACAGGGAGGAAAA.